This note documents a single T cell receptor beta chain sequence. The data were taken from a study of cytomegalovirus exposure and HLA in healthy donors. Per germline, CDR1 MGHRA and CDR2 YSYEKL. The V end lost 2 bases, the J end lost 4 bases, and 6 bases lay between the germline ends. The CDR3 spans 13 residues. The PCR used 60 Vbeta and 13 Jbeta primers. Using immunoSEQ multiplex PCR, the repertoire was profiled, and TCRdb retains in-frame clones only, with some absent. The table lists 95,000 to 150,000 clones, around 78% of them singletons. The receptor comes from a middle-aged man in good health and CMV-seronegative. V usage is TRBV4-1 and J usage is TRBJ1-3; D is unresolved. The sequencing input was PBMCs. The CDR3 is CASSQSPGNTIYF. For the CDR3, the DNA is TGCGCCAGCAGCCAATCCCCGGGAAACACCATATATTTT.